This T cell receptor (beta chain) was sequenced in a study of OX40 agonist ivuxolimab in advanced cancers. Study details: It was ivuxolimab, an agonistic anti-OX40 (CD134) antibody, that patients were treated with. Intravenous ivuxolimab was administered to patients every 2 weeks at 0.01 to 10 mg/kg.

V dropped 6 bases and J dropped 5 bases, with 8 bases sitting between them. Per the germline V gene, CDR1 is SNHLY and CDR2 is FYNNEI. CDR3 size: 11 residues. The assay was immunoSEQ multiplex PCR, and TCRdb's table has in-frame clones only and misses some. The sample consists of roughly 90,000 clones, around 90% of them appearing once. It was autoimmune disease history or systemic immunosuppression that excluded patients. The chain joins TRBV2 to TRBJ2-7; D not certain. The clonotype originates from an adult with an advanced solid tumor such as melanoma, head and neck, liver or kidney cancer. The sample here was CD4+ or CD8+ T cells sorted from blood, taken in a trial of the OX40 agonist ivuxolimab. This chain's CDR3 is CASRVVDEQYF. Here the CDR3 DNA reads TGTGCCAGCAGGGTCGTGGACGAGCAGTACTTC.